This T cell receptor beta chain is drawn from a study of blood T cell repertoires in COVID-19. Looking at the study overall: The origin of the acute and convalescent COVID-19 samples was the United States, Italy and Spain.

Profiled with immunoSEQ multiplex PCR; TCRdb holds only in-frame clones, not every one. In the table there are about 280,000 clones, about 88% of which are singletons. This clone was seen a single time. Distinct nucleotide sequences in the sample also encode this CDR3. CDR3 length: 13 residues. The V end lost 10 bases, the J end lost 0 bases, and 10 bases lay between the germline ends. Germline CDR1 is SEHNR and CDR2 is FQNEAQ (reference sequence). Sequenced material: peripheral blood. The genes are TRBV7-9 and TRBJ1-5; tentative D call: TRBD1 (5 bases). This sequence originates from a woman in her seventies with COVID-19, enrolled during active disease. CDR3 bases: TGTGCCACCCAGGGTGATAGCAATCAGCCCCAGCATTTT. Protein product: CATQGDSNQPQHF.